The 28 T cell receptor beta chains in this list originate from one sample, sequenced in a study of shared clonotypes between healthy human individuals. Naive CD8 isolation took CD45RO-negative cells positively selected for CCR7 and excluded terminally differentiated effector memory CD45RA+ cells. Generated by immunoSEQ multiplex PCR, the TCRdb table keeps only in-frame clones and is missing some. Among 750,000 to 1,000,000 clones listed, over 90% were seen once. Material: naive CD8+ T cells sorted from blood. The receptors originated from a man younger than 45 in good health.

This chain connects TRBV29-1 to TRBJ2-7; TRBD2 agrees at 8 bases. V dropped 3 bases and J dropped 3; count of bases not matched to a gene: 7. This CDR3 is built from 14 residues. Germline V gives CDR1 SQVTM, CDR2 ANQGSEA. DNA for the CDR3: TGCAGCGTTGATTACGGGAGGGAAGACTACGAGCAGTACTTC. Translating it yields CSVDYGREDYEQYF.

The J gene is TRBJ2-1, the V gene TRBV7-6, with 7 bases identical to TRBD1. With V trimmed by 4 bases and J by 9 bases, 9 bases remained unmatched. This CDR3 comprises 14 residues. Germline CDR1 reads SGHVS; CDR2 reads FNYEAQ. This CDR3 reads CASSSRDRTPEQFF. CDR3 bases: TGTGCCAGCAGCTCTCGGGACAGAACACCTGAGCAGTTCTTC.

Only one count was recorded for this clone. V is TRBV2 and J is TRBJ2-1; D ambiguous. Trimming removed 0 bases from V and 16 bases from J, with 7 bases in between. CDR3 length: 10 amino acids. Germline CDR1 SNHLY, CDR2 FYNNEI. The CDR3 sequence: CASSEASYFF. Written as DNA, the CDR3 is TGTGCCAGCAGTGAAGCGTCTTACTTCTTC.

In the case of this clone: The sample has other DNA sequences that encode this CDR3 too. The chain recombines TRBV6-5 with TRBJ2-5; tentatively, D is TRBD1 or TRBD2 (5 bases each). This CDR3 contains 11 residues. Trimming stripped 6 bases from V and 5 bases from J, with 7 bases between. Germline CDR1 MNHEY, CDR2 SVGAGI. The CDR3 nucleotides are TGTGCCAGCAGGGGGGTGGAGACCCAGTACTTC. Its translation: CASRGVETQYF.

CDR3 region: CASSQDQGQGPLNTGELFF. The CDR3 DNA is TGTGCCAGCAGCCAAGATCAAGGACAGGGACCTCTTAACACCGGGGAGCTGTTTTTT. This rearrangement joins TRBV14 to TRBJ2-2, with 8 bases lining up with TRBD1. Trimming cost V 0 bases and J 2 bases; bases outside gene matches: 11. The CDR3 totals 19 residues. The germline V gene encodes CDR1 SGHDN and CDR2 FVKESK.

The chain recombines TRBV19 with TRBJ2-1; TRBD2 aligns across 9 bases. The CDR3 contains 14 residues. The germline V gene has CDR1 LNHDA and CDR2 SQIVND (reference sequence). J was trimmed by 7 bases and V by 5 bases; bases with no gene match: 6. The CDR3 is CASSLAGVLNEQFF. DNA for the CDR3: TGTGCCAGTAGTTTAGCGGGAGTTTTAAATGAGCAGTTCTTC.

This clone came up once. The CDR3 here is CASSLSGGGDRLYEQYF. CDR3 sequence (DNA): TGTGCCAGCAGTTTATCTGGAGGGGGGGACAGACTCTACGAGCAGTACTTC. This sequence joins TRBV27 and TRBJ2-7; D tentatively fits TRBD1 or TRBD2 (7 bases each). The germline V gene encodes CDR1 MNHEY and CDR2 SMNVEV (reference sequence). This CDR3 has 17 amino acids. V lost 0 bases, J lost 3 bases, and 18 bases lay in between.

V and J are TRBV4-1 and TRBJ2-2, with D possibly matching TRBD2 (5 bases). V was clipped by 0 bases and J by 4 bases, with 15 bases between them. The germline gives CDR1 MGHRA, CDR2 YSYEKL. The CDR3 contains 17 residues. In DNA form, the CDR3 reads TGCGCCAGCAGCCAAGAGCCCCCAGAGGGAGTCACCGGGGAGCTGTTTTTT. Protein product: CASSQEPPEGVTGELFF.

The chain carries TRBV4-1 and TRBJ1-1; TRBD1 aligns across 7 bases. The junction had 1 base not matched to a gene; V was cut back by 0 bases and J by 0 bases. Germline V gives CDR1 MGHRA, CDR2 YSYEKL. CDR3 length: 15 residues. The CDR3 DNA sequence: TGCGCCAGCAGCCAAGAACAGGGGATGAACACTGAAGCTTTCTTT. It yields the protein CASSQEQGMNTEAFF.

The chain recombines TRBV7-9 with TRBJ2-7; a possible D gene is TRBD2 (6 bases). Germline V gene sequence: CDR1 SEHNR, CDR2 FQNEAQ (reference sequence). V was cut by 4 bases and J by 6 bases, with 16 bases left in between. This CDR3 is built from 14 residues. This CDR3 reads CASSWAREVSEQYF. CDR3 in DNA: TGTGCCAGCAGCTGGGCCAGGGAGGTTTCCGAGCAGTACTTC.

This chain uses TRBV7-2 with TRBJ2-7; no reliable D call. This CDR3 comprises 11 residues. Germline-derived CDR1 and CDR2 are SGHTA and FQGNSA. Trimming cost V 5 bases and J 2 bases, with 4 bases left between them. The CDR3 protein is CASSRAYEQYF. For the CDR3, the DNA is TGTGCCAGCAGCCGAGCCTACGAGCAGTACTTC.

This sequence joins TRBV14 and TRBJ2-7; D gene uncertain. Germline CDR1 is SGHDN and CDR2 is FVKESK. The germline V and J ends were trimmed by 2 bases and 3 bases, with 8 bases remaining between them. There are 13 residues in the CDR3. CDR3 nucleotides: TGTGCCAGCAGCCAACTCGGAAGCTACGAGCAGTACTTC. This translates into CASSQLGSYEQYF.

The chain combines TRBV11-2 with TRBJ2-4, with a weak D call TRBD2 (6 bases). Germline CDR1 reads SGHAT; CDR2 reads FQNNGV. Between the trimmed V and J ends, which lost 6 bases and 6 bases, there was a span of 15 bases. The CDR3 runs to 14 residues. The CDR3 sequence: CASRPSSGGNIQYF. The CDR3 DNA reads as TGTGCCAGCAGACCTTCCTCCGGGGGAAACATTCAGTACTTC.

The V call is TRBV28, the J call TRBJ2-5; TRBD1 agrees at 9 bases. Looked up from germline, CDR1 is MDHEN and CDR2 is SYDVKM. CDR3 length equals 17 residues. V was clipped by 2 bases and J by 5 bases; unmatched bases: 12. The CDR3 coding sequence is TGTGCCAGCAGTTTAATCCTAGCAGGGACAGGGAGGGAGACCCAGTACTTC. Translating gives CASSLILAGTGRETQYF.

The CDR3 protein is CASSKLTGTSGRLFYEQYF. CDR3 DNA sequence: TGTGCCAGCAGCAAATTGACCGGGACTAGCGGGAGACTCTTCTACGAGCAGTACTTC. V and J are TRBV7-9 and TRBJ2-7; 14 nucleotides match TRBD2. CDR3 length: 19 residues. From germline, CDR1 is SEHNR and CDR2 FQNEAQ (reference sequence). The J segment lost 3 bases and the V segment lost 5 bases, leaving 15 bases of the junction unmatched.

This clone is a singleton in its sample. V and J are TRBV27 and TRBJ2-3; 7 bases match TRBD1. The germline V gene has CDR1 MNHEY and CDR2 SMNVEV (reference sequence). The CDR3 totals 18 residues. V lost 5 bases to trimming and J lost 2 bases; unmatched junction nucleotides: 16. In DNA form, the CDR3 reads TGTGCCAGCAGTCCGCCTACAGGGGCGGGTAGCTCCACAGATACGCAGTATTTT. Protein: CASSPPTGAGSSTDTQYF.

Worth noting for this clone: It may be a read error: a sequence one base away is much more abundant. This chain links TRBV5-5 with TRBJ1-1, with 7 bases fitting TRBD1. Trimming at V came to 3 bases and at J to 5 bases, leaving 13 bases not matched to a gene. This CDR3 contains 16 residues. Per germline, CDR1 SGHKS and CDR2 YYEKEE (reference sequence). CDR3 loop: CASSCGSIQGSTEAFF. CDR3 sequence (DNA): TGTGCCAGCAGCTGCGGGTCTATACAGGGGAGTACTGAAGCTTTCTTT.

The chain joins TRBV4-1 to TRBJ2-1; 8 bases map to TRBD2. CDR1 and CDR2 from the germline V gene are MGHRA and YSYEKL. The CDR3 runs to 19 residues. V trimming: 2 bases; J trimming: 0 bases; junction bases outside the gene matches: 12. The CDR3 sequence is CASSQIDTGGVSSYNEQFF. In DNA form, the CDR3 reads TGCGCCAGCAGCCAAATCGACACGGGAGGGGTGAGCTCCTACAATGAGCAGTTCTTC.

The V gene is TRBV29-1, the J gene TRBJ1-2; D might be TRBD1 (6 bases). CDR1 and CDR2 (germline): SQVTM, ANQGSEA. This CDR3 region has 17 residues. V was trimmed by 4 bases and J by 5 bases, leaving 26 bases between them. The CDR3 region has the DNA TGCAGCGTTGTTGTCCCCGAACAGGGTACGGGCCTATATGGCTACACCTTC. As protein: CSVVVPEQGTGLYGYTF.

This clone was seen more than once but under ten times. In nucleotides, the CDR3 is TGTGCCAGCGGAGGGCCCGTTGACTACAATGAGCAGTTCTTC. This codes for CASGGPVDYNEQFF. The chain has TRBV7-9 and TRBJ2-1, with D perhaps TRBD2 (6 bases). Trimming left V 8 bases short and J 3 bases short, with 14 bases between. CDR1 is SEHNR and CDR2 is FQNEAQ in the germline V gene (reference sequence). The CDR3 is 14 residues long.

The chain couples TRBV7-8 to TRBJ1-1; no clear D gene. V lost 1 base and J lost 5, with 11 bases in between. Germline-derived CDR1 and CDR2 are SGHVS and FQNEAQ. CDR3 length: 14 amino acids. This CDR3 is CASSLGFLRTEAFF. The CDR3 DNA follows: TGTGCCAGCAGCTTAGGTTTTTTACGGACTGAAGCTTTCTTT.

The chain links TRBV15 to TRBJ1-5; the D is unclear. The V gene's germline CDR1 is LNHNV and CDR2 YYDKDF (reference sequence). V lost 5 bases to trimming and J lost 3 bases, with 5 bases between them. The CDR3 is made up of 12 amino acids. DNA for the CDR3: TGTGCCACCAGCGGATCCAATCAGCCCCAGCATTTT. Protein sequence: CATSGSNQPQHF.

J is TRBJ2-7 and V is TRBV5-1, with 8 positions matching TRBD1. The trim removed 4 bases at V and 0 bases at J, leaving 3 bases unmatched. This CDR3 is 14 amino acids long. Germline-derived CDR1 and CDR2 are SGHRS and YFSETQ. The CDR3 spells CASSIGQGSYEQYF. For the CDR3, the DNA is TGCGCCAGCAGCATTGGACAGGGCTCCTACGAGCAGTACTTC.

The CDR3, as DNA: TGTGCCAGCAGTTTGACTATGCAGGGCCTCTACAATGAGCAGTTCTTC. Translated, it gives CASSLTMQGLYNEQFF. The chain links TRBV27 to TRBJ2-1; tentatively, D is TRBD1 or TRBD2 (5 bases each). Trimming removed 3 bases from V and 3 bases from J, with 15 bases in between. This CDR3 region has 16 residues. In germline, CDR1 is MNHEY, CDR2 SMNVEV (reference sequence).

The chain combines TRBV7-9 with TRBJ2-1; 10 bases line up with TRBD2. This CDR3 region has 18 residues. The trim removed 5 bases at V and 3 bases at J, leaving 13 bases unmatched. CDR1 is SEHNR, CDR2 FQNEAQ, per germline (reference sequence). For the CDR3, the DNA is TGTGCCAGCAGCCCTGGACTAGCGGAGGGGTATGGCTACAATGAGCAGTTCTTC. Protein product: CASSPGLAEGYGYNEQFF.

In this sample, this clone turned up many times. The genes are TRBV27 and TRBJ1-3; TRBD1 is a possible D gene (5 bases). Trimming stripped 2 bases from V and 3 bases from J, with 8 bases between. Looked up from germline, CDR1 is MNHEY and CDR2 is SMNVEV (reference sequence). This CDR3 has 14 amino acids. The CDR3 DNA sequence: TGTGCCAGCAGTTTAGGCAGGGTTGGAAACACCATATATTTT. This codes for CASSLGRVGNTIYF.

CDR3 in amino acids: CASSKVRNYEQYF. The CDR3 region has the DNA TGTGCCAGCAGCAAAGTACGGAATTACGAGCAGTACTTC. V gene TRBV21-1 combines with J gene TRBJ2-7. TRBV21-1 is listed as a pseudogene. The CDR3 contains 13 residues.

The chain couples TRBV5-4 to TRBJ2-3, with D hard to call. Trimming removed 0 bases at V and 2 bases at J, with 10 bases between. This CDR3 is 15 amino acids long. The germline gives CDR1 SGHNT, CDR2 YYREEE (reference sequence). CDR3 sequence reads: CASSLEETTTDTQYF. In DNA form, the CDR3 reads TGTGCCAGCAGCTTGGAGGAGACCACCACAGATACGCAGTATTTT.